In this sample, the clone carrying this T cell receptor beta chain turned up many times. Its specificity is unknown. V lost 3 bases, J lost 7 bases, and 13 bases lay in between. CDR1 is MGHRA, CDR2 YSYEKL, per germline. The CDR3 length is 14 residues. TCRdb re-called the reads with MiXCR, one entry per CDR3 protein. This table has a few hundred thousand distinct CDR3 sequences, roughly an eighth appearing once. This entry comes from a study of T cell repertoires in cytomegalovirus infection. Whole-study context: It can be stated that public TCR beta signatures indicated CMV infection as well as a matching HLA type.

The study, taken as a whole, reports: CMV-specific TCR beta clonotypes restricted by HLA-C dominated the ex vivo response. Using cumulative public TCR beta family frequency, the authors identified those who carried CMV together with the relevant HLA.

This TCR derives from a human donor in good health (CMV status not recorded). Some clones in this sample may be carry-over from other donors' samples. Sample: PBMCs. The gene calls are TRBV4-1 and TRBJ1-5; D unresolved. The CDR3 coding sequence is TGCGCCAGCAGCCAGGTCGGGAGCCGGCAGCCCCAGCATTTT. This gives the protein CASSQVGSRQPQHF.